The 2 T cell receptor beta chains presented below share a single source sample, sequenced in a study of blood T cell repertoires in COVID-19 (dated by TCRdb to about 2020). Preparation of the library involved the immunoSEQ multiplex PCR assay. TCRdb's version of the immuneACCESS table is confined to in-frame rearrangements and falls short of the full clone set. An unresolved V gene accounts for under half of the shortfall where checked; the remainder is of unknown origin. A total of about 310,000 clones appear in this sample, approximately 88% of them only once. Of the sample, 8.9% falls within the top ten clones. Sample: PBMCs or T cells enriched from blood (not recorded which). The receptors were gathered from a woman between 18 and 29 years old who had recovered from COVID-19.

The V gene is TRBV28, the J gene TRBJ2-1, with D possibly being TRBD1 (6 bases). Trimming stripped 5 bases from V and 11 bases from J, with 10 bases between. The CDR3 runs to 11 residues. CDR1 and CDR2 from the germline V gene are MDHEN and SYDVKM. CDR3 amino acids: CASSRTEKQFF. The CDR3 nucleotides are TGTGCCAGCAGTCGGACAGAAAAGCAGTTCTTC.

The chain combines TRBV2 with TRBJ2-4; tentative D call: TRBD2 (6 bases). Germline values: CDR1 SNHLY, CDR2 FYNNEI. Trimming left V 0 bases short and J 4 bases short, with 10 bases between. The CDR3 length is 15 residues. The DNA for the CDR3 is TGTGCCAGCAGTGAAGCGGGTGCGGGGAAAAACATTCAGTACTTC. It is translated as CASSEAGAGKNIQYF.